Detailed here is one TCR beta chain. This sample was included in a study of OX40 agonist ivuxolimab in advanced cancers. This table comes from immunoSEQ multiplex PCR, and its TCRdb copy is limited to in-frame clones, with some not included. The data contain roughly 61,000 clones, approximately 82% of them singletons. Trimming took off 3 bases at V and 8 bases at J, with 10 bases between the two ends. This CDR3 has 13 residues. The germline CDR1 and CDR2 sequences are WNHNN and SYGVQD (reference sequence). The clonotype originates from an adult with an advanced solid tumor such as melanoma, head and neck, liver or kidney cancer. The chain recombines TRBV10-1 with TRBJ2-2; D not certain. The sample was CD4+ or CD8+ T cells sorted from blood, taken in a trial of the OX40 agonist ivuxolimab. The CDR3 nucleotides read TGCGCCAGCAGTGAACAAATCCGGGGGGAGCTGTTTTTT. Translation: CASSEQIRGELFF.